This T cell receptor (beta chain) was profiled in a study of T-cell reconstitution after alpha-beta-depleted transplantation in children. There are 15 residues in the CDR3. In germline, CDR1 is SGHRS, CDR2 YFSETQ. The V and J ends lost 3 bases and 1 base respectively, with 13 bases between them. TCRbeta library preparation incorporated unique molecular identifiers. MiXCR, run by TCRdb on the PCR reads, gives a single entry per CDR3 protein. The data contain 250,000 to 300,000 distinct CDR3 sequences, almost 10% of them seen just once; the ten biggest clones take up 9.5% to 13%. The chain employs TRBV5-1 and TRBJ1-1; tentatively, D is TRBD1 (5 bases). The specimen comprised PBMCs from the stem cell graft donor, sampled from the stem cell graft. This TCR was sampled from a human donor who donated a stem cell graft to a child with SCID. The CDR3 coding sequence is TGCGCCAGCAGCTACGGGGACCGGAAGAACACTGAAGCTTTCTTT. Translated: CASSYGDRKNTEAFF.